These 5 T cell receptor beta chains were sequenced from one sample in a study of T cell clones after liver transplantation. The table came from immunoSEQ multiplex PCR; TCRdb's copy has only in-frame clones and leaves some out. The sample lists roughly 100,000 clones; approximately 79% were seen once. Sequences were derived from CD4+ T cells from blood, sampled around 44 months after liver transplant. Receptor source: a human patient who received a liver transplant. Some T cells may have come from the graft donor.

The chain recombines TRBV28 with TRBJ1-5; 9 positions agree with TRBD1. This CDR3 comprises 15 residues. Germline trimming cut 6 bases from V and 5 bases from J; bases unmatched to any gene: 8. The V gene's germline CDR1 is MDHEN and CDR2 SYDVKM. CDR3 in DNA: TGTGCCAGCAGGTTACAGGGGGCACTCTATCAGCCCCAGCATTTT. Translating gives CASRLQGALYQPQHF.

The chain is built from TRBV5-6 and TRBJ2-5; 8 bases agree with TRBD2. CDR1 and CDR2 from the germline V gene are SGHDT and YYEEEE. V shed 4 bases and J 9 bases; nucleotides not matched to a gene: 11. The length of the CDR3 is 14 residues. The CDR3 sequence: CASSITSGGGSQYF. The CDR3, as DNA: TGTGCCAGCAGCATCACTAGCGGAGGGGGGTCCCAGTACTTC.

This chain links TRBV7-2 with TRBJ2-1; D might be TRBD2 (6 bases). CDR3 size: 16 residues. Germline V gives CDR1 SGHTA, CDR2 FQGNSA. The ends were cut back, 8 bases at V and 5 bases at J, with 22 bases in the middle. This CDR3 reads CASLTPFGTRNNEQFF. In DNA form, the CDR3 reads TGTGCCAGCCTCACCCCATTCGGGACTCGCAACAATGAGCAGTTCTTC.

J is TRBJ1-1 and V is TRBV4-2, with a weak D call TRBD1 (5 bases). The CDR3 length is 17 residues. Germline assignment: CDR1 LGHNA and CDR2 YNFKEQ. Trimming took off 8 bases at V and 0 bases at J, with 22 bases between the two ends. CDR3 protein: CASRQTLTGRLNTEAFF. Written as DNA, the CDR3 is TGTGCCAGCCGACAAACACTGACGGGACGGTTGAACACTGAAGCTTTCTTT.

V is TRBV27 and J is TRBJ2-6; D is possibly TRBD1 (5 bases). CDR3 length: 14 residues. The germline CDR1 and CDR2 sequences are MNHEY and SMNVEV (reference sequence). V lost 2 bases and J lost 11, with 13 bases in between. The CDR3 protein is CASSLRQQPDVLTF. The DNA for the CDR3 is TGTGCCAGCAGTTTACGACAGCAACCTGACGTCCTGACTTTC.